Below are 20 T cell receptor beta chains sequenced from a single sample in a study of T cell changes during pregnancy in multiple sclerosis. Sequenced by immunoSEQ multiplex PCR; TCRdb stores in-frame clones only, minus some. The table records around 62,000 clones, 90% of them present only once. This sample comprised peripheral blood, obtained in the second trimester of pregnancy. Receptors were obtained from a female donor in good health, enrolled as a control in a pregnancy study.

The chain carries TRBV7-8 and TRBJ2-3; 7 bases match TRBD2. CDR1 and CDR2 (germline): SGHVS, FQNEAQ. V was clipped by 6 bases and J by 8 bases; unmatched bases: 8. The CDR3 is made up of 13 amino acids. The CDR3 DNA follows: TGTGCCAGCAGGGGGGGGGAGGGTGGTACGCAGTATTTT. This translates into CASRGGEGGTQYF.

This chain connects TRBV10-1 to TRBJ2-7, with D unresolved. The V gene lost 3 bases and the J gene lost 3 bases, with 3 bases spanning the gap. Germline V lookup: CDR1 WNHNN, CDR2 SYGVQD (reference sequence). The length of the CDR3 is 11 residues. The CDR3 nucleotides read TGCGCCAGCAGTGACGGCTACGAGCAGTACTTC. Translated, it gives CASSDGYEQYF.

This clone was seen more than once but under ten times. V usage is TRBV5-1 and J usage is TRBJ1-5; 10 bases fit TRBD1. Germline CDR1 and CDR2: SGHRS and YFSETQ. V gave up 0 bases and J gave up 7 bases; unmatched junction bases: 13. The CDR3 is 18 amino acids. The CDR3 region is CASSLEGDRGQITQPQHF. In DNA form, the CDR3 reads TGCGCCAGCAGCTTGGAAGGGGACAGGGGCCAGATCACCCAGCCCCAGCATTTT.

This clone was seen a handful of times. The chain joins TRBV21-1 to TRBJ1-1. TRBV21-1 corresponds to a pseudogene. The CDR3 runs to 12 residues. The CDR3 here is CASSKPSSEAFF. The CDR3 bases are TGTGCCAGCAGCAAACCGAGTTCTGAAGCTTTCTTT.

This chain uses TRBV28 with TRBJ2-4, with a tentative D call TRBD2 (5 bases). Trimming left V 3 bases short and J 6 bases short, with 15 bases between. The germline V gene has CDR1 MDHEN and CDR2 SYDVKM. The CDR3 has 15 residues. The DNA for the CDR3 is TGTGCCAGCAGTTTCTCGGAGAGGGTGTTAAACATTCAGTACTTC. The encoded protein is CASSFSERVLNIQYF.

The V gene is TRBV14, the J gene TRBJ1-4; possible D gene TRBD1, 5 bases. CDR1 SGHDN and CDR2 FVKESK come from the germline V gene. V was pared by 0 bases and J by 0 bases, with 8 bases between. This CDR3 is built from 16 residues. The CDR3 DNA follows: TGTGCCAGCAGCCAAGATGAGACAGCAACTAATGAAAAACTGTTTTTT. Its translation is CASSQDETATNEKLFF.

The chain has TRBV18 and TRBJ1-1; 8 nucleotides match TRBD1. Germline trimming cut 3 bases from V and 4 bases from J; bases unmatched to any gene: 7. The CDR3 contains 15 residues. Germline CDR1 is KGHSH and CDR2 is LQKENI. This CDR3 is CASSPGQGSVTEAFF. The CDR3 region has the DNA TGTGCCAGCTCACCCGGACAGGGCTCGGTCACTGAAGCTTTCTTT. Combining the CDR3 with reference TRBV18 and TRBJ1-1 gives the whole variable domain NAGVMQNPRHLVRRRGQEARLRCSPMKGHSHVYWYRQLPEEGLKFMVYLQKENIIDESGMPKERFSAEFPKEGPSILRIQQVVRGDSAAYFCASSPGQGSVTEAFFGQGTRLTVV.

The chain links TRBV19 to TRBJ1-4; perhaps TRBD1 as D (6 bases). CDR3 size: 14 residues. The V and J ends lost 4 bases and 3 bases respectively, with 9 bases between them. The germline V gene has CDR1 LNHDA and CDR2 SQIVND (reference sequence). DNA of the CDR3: TGTGCCAGTAGTACAGGGGCGGCTAATGAAAAACTGTTTTTT. Its protein is CASSTGAANEKLFF.

V gene TRBV6-6 combines with J gene TRBJ1-2, with a tentative D call TRBD1 (5 bases). The CDR3 has 14 amino acids. V was pared by 4 bases and J by 3 bases, with 12 bases between. The V gene's germline CDR1 is MNHNY and CDR2 SVGAGI (reference sequence). The CDR3, as DNA: TGTGCCAGCAGTTCAGGGCCCCCTTACTATGGCTACACCTTC. Encoded protein: CASSSGPPYYGYTF.

The chain combines TRBV27 with TRBJ2-3; D uncertain. The CDR3 length is 16 residues. The V gene lost 0 bases and the J gene lost 0 bases, with 10 bases spanning the gap. Germline V lookup: CDR1 MNHEY, CDR2 SMNVEV (reference sequence). The CDR3 nucleotides read TGTGCCAGCAGTTTATCGTCGGTAAGAAGCACAGATACGCAGTATTTT. Protein: CASSLSSVRSTDTQYF.

The chain combines TRBV19 with TRBJ1-5; a possible D gene is TRBD1 (5 bases). The CDR3 extends over 15 amino acids. V lost 3 bases and J 3 bases, leaving 12 bases between the germline ends. CDR1 is LNHDA, CDR2 SQIVND, per germline (reference sequence). CDR3 coding DNA: TGTGCCAGTAGTATTACGGGGGGTAACAATCAGCCCCAGCATTTT. Translation: CASSITGGNNQPQHF.

Written as DNA, the CDR3 is TGTGCCAGCAGCTTAAAGGGTAGACAGCACCACTATGGCTACACCTTC. It codes for CASSLKGRQHHYGYTF. This chain uses TRBV7-3 with TRBJ1-2, with D tentatively TRBD1 (5 bases). CDR3 length equals 16 residues. V was pared by 1 base and J by 3 bases, with 15 bases between. Germline lookup yields CDR1 SGHTA and CDR2 FQGTGA.

The rearrangement links TRBV6-5 to TRBJ2-5, with 15 bases that match TRBD2. Per the germline V gene, CDR1 is MNHEY and CDR2 is SVGAGI. This CDR3 contains 15 residues. Trimming took 5 bases from V and 2 from J; bases not matched to a gene: 0. CDR3 sequence: CASSGLAGGQETQYF. The CDR3, as DNA: TGTGCCAGCAGTGGACTAGCGGGGGGGCAAGAGACCCAGTACTTC.

The chain recombines TRBV6-1 with TRBJ2-3; 8 nucleotides match TRBD1. CDR3 length: 14 amino acids. V trimming: 5 bases; J trimming: 2 bases; junction bases outside the gene matches: 3. CDR1 MNHNS and CDR2 SASEGT come from the germline V gene. DNA for the CDR3: TGTGCCAGCAGTACAGGGGGGAACACAGATACGCAGTATTTT. Translated: CASSTGGNTDTQYF.

This chain connects TRBV5-1 to TRBJ2-7, with 7 bases matching TRBD1. The V and J ends lost 4 bases and 2 bases, in that order; junction bases with no gene match: 6. The germline V gene has CDR1 SGHRS and CDR2 YFSETQ. The CDR3 is 14 residues long. This CDR3 is CASSPSTGAYEQYF. DNA for the CDR3: TGCGCCAGCAGCCCTTCCACAGGGGCCTACGAGCAGTACTTC.

In its sample, this clone was seen once. This sequence joins TRBV6-6 and TRBJ2-3; 11 nucleotides line up with TRBD2. Germline CDR1 is MNHNY and CDR2 is SVGAGI (reference sequence). This CDR3 has 16 residues. V was pared by 2 bases and J by 4 bases, with 5 bases of the junction left unmatched. In DNA, the CDR3 is TGTGCCAGCAGTTACACACTAGCGGGAGTTCCAGATACGCAGTATTTT. It is translated as CASSYTLAGVPDTQYF.

This chain uses TRBV9 with TRBJ2-3, with 8 bases fitting TRBD2. CDR1 SGDLS and CDR2 YYNGEE come from the germline V gene. V lost 0 bases to trimming and J lost 3 bases; unmatched junction nucleotides: 9. There are 17 residues in the CDR3. CDR3 protein: CASSVGSGASWTDTQYF. As DNA, the CDR3 is TGTGCCAGCAGCGTAGGTAGCGGGGCCAGCTGGACAGATACGCAGTATTTT.

The chain joins TRBV18 to TRBJ1-2; no reliable D call. V lost 4 bases, J lost 4 bases, and 16 bases lay in between. Per germline, CDR1 KGHSH and CDR2 LQKENI. This CDR3 is 15 amino acids long. CDR3 DNA: TGTGCCAGCTCACTTACGAATGGGCCCCTCTATGGCTACACCTTC. This sequence encodes CASSLTNGPLYGYTF.

The genes are TRBV11-2 and TRBJ1-2; perhaps TRBD1 as D (5 bases). Germline CDR1 and CDR2: SGHAT and FQNNGV. Trimming left V 3 bases short and J 8 bases short, with 16 bases between. The CDR3 spans 14 residues. Here the CDR3 DNA reads TGTGCCAGCAGCTTGGCGGGGCCCAGCCACGGCTACACCTTC. This codes for CASSLAGPSHGYTF.

The CDR3 region has the DNA TGTGCCAGCAGCACCGACAGGGGCCTCTATGGCTACACCTTC. As protein: CASSTDRGLYGYTF. The rearrangement joins TRBV5-4 to TRBJ1-2; 8 nucleotides match TRBD1. The CDR3 sequence is 14 residues long. Germline CDR1 and CDR2: SGHNT and YYREEE (reference sequence). With 4 bases clipped from V and 4 bases from J, the junction kept 6 bases outside the gene matches.